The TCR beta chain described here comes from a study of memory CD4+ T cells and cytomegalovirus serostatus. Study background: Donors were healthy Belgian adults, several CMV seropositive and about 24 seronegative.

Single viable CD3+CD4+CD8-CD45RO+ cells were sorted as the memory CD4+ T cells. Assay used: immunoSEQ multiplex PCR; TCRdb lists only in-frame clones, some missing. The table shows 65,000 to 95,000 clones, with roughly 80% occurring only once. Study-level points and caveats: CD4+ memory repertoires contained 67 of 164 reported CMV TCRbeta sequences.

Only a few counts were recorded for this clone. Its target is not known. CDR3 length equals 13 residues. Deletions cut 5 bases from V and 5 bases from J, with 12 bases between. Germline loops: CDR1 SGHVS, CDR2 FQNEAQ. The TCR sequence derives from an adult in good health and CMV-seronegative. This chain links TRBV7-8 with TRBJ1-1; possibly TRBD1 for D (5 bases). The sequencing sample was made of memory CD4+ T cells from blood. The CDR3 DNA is TGTGCCAGCAGCCGAACAGGCGGGACTGAAGCTTTCTTT. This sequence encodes CASSRTGGTEAFF.